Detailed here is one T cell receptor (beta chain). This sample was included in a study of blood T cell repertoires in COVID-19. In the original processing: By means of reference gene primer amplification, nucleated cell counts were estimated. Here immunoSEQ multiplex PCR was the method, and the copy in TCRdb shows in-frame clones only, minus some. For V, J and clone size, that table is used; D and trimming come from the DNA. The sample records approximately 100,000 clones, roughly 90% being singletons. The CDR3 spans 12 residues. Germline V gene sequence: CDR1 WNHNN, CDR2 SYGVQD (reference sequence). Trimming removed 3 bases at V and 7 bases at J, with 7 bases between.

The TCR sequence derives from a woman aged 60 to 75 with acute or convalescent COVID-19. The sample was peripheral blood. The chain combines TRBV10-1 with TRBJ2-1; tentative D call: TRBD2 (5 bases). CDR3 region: CASSDRTNEQFF. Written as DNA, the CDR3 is TGCGCCAGCAGTGATCGGACTAATGAGCAGTTCTTC.